The T cell receptor beta chain described here comes from a study of T cells after posttransplantation cyclophosphamide listed by TCRdb under 2016. In terms of the full investigation: The study tracked T cell repertoire reconstitution by TRB sequencing after myeloablative bone marrow transplantation using posttransplantation cyclophosphamide as GVHD prophylaxis. Up to 3 additional blood samples from 2 to 5.2 years after transplant were also TRB-sequenced in 3 patients, as was pretransplant blood from 4 patients. Antigen receptor sequencing covered samples from some 35 PTCy-treated patients and 16 of their related bone marrow donors. Because TRA and TRB clonality correlated tightly in 9 samples, the subsequent TCR analyses were limited to TRB only. Blood from all 35 or so PTCy patients who had 1-year posttransplant specimens underwent TRB sequencing. Public TRB sequences were compared against a database of over 3,600 sequences linked to responses to pathogens, tumor antigens, self-antigens and alloantigens.

Paper-wide results and their limitations: Across over 40 patients, TRB clonality was highly associated with recipient CMV seropositivity and CMV reactivation, and diversity in PTCy patients was similar to diversity in CNI/methotrexate controls. At 1-2 months, donor-recipient similarity was low but rose over the first year, and the later blood repertoires were often dominated by donor CD8+ memory clones. The TRB repertoires of T cells infiltrating skin or GI tract showed only limited overlap with the TRB repertoires of T cells in blood.

Via the germline V gene, CDR1 is SQVTM and CDR2 ANQGSEA. The CDR3 numbers 13 residues from cysteine through phenylalanine. Here the CDR3 DNA is all that survives: 39 bases in frame from base 1. V lost 6 bases and J lost 1 base, and the count of bases not matched to a germline gene is 5. Details on this clone: Its binding antigen is unknown. Within one base of it there is no much larger clone, and no base qualities were kept.

Taken with the paper, the label for treatment or condition translates to: high-dose cyclophosphamide on days +3 and +4 as single-agent GVHD prophylaxis. Patients in the PTCy group got busulfan and fludarabine conditioning, a marrow graft from a related or unrelated donor, and cyclophosphamide on days +3 and +4. PTCy-treated patients were drawn from a prospective multi-institutional clinical trial. Mononuclear cells from peripheral blood and bone marrow were separated by Ficoll-Hypaque density centrifugation and then cryopreserved. TRB sequencing was run on genomic DNA with either the immunoSEQ assay at survey resolution or the hsTCRB kit. The study's own analysis went as follows. Initial read processing used immunoSEQ software, and repertoire analyses used the LymphoSeq R package. Clonality was computed as 1 minus normalized Shannon entropy; Gini coefficient was also calculated for each TRB dataset. To infer phenotypes in unsorted samples, TRB sequences from sorted subsets of the recipient or donor were mapped onto the unsorted samples of the same recipient. TCRdb holds this immuneACCESS table with in-frame rearrangements only. Some clones are missing; in checked studies, unresolved V genes explain under half, and the rest has no known cause. D and trimming were read from the DNA, whereas the V and J calls and clone size are those reported in that table. Here the sample lists roughly 25,000 clones, none seen once only. Together, the top ten hold about 1.8% of the sample.

This chain is built from TRBV29-1 and TRBJ2-5; 7 of the junction bases match TRBD1. Sequenced here: PBMCs, sampled after allogeneic stem cell transplant with posttransplant cyclophosphamide. This sequence originates from a young adult male patient who received an allogeneic stem cell transplant from a related donor, was CMV-positive, and had no GVHD. After a transplant, some of the T cells may come from the graft donor. The bases read TGCAGCGTGGGTGGGACAGCCCAAGAGACCCAGTACTTC. This codes for CSVGGTAQETQYF.